The 5 T cell receptor beta chains below all came from one sample that was sequenced in a study of blood T cells in healthy people across ages. A J-beta primer mix and a sample-barcoded 5' primer were used in a second PCR of roughly 6 to 11 cycles. TCRdb re-analysed the 5' RACE reads in MiXCR, keeping a single row per CDR3 protein. The repertoire holds about 1.4 million distinct CDR3 sequences, with around 59% as singletons. Sample: blood. The origin of the receptors is a man between 18 and 29 years old in good health.

This clonotype was observed a few times. The genes are TRBV28 and TRBJ2-3; 9 bases match TRBD1. The CDR3 runs to 15 residues. From germline, CDR1 is MDHEN and CDR2 SYDVKM. V shed 9 bases, J shed 4 bases, and the junction held 11 bases outside the gene matches. The CDR3 is CASNSGTGKADTQYF. CDR3 in DNA: TGTGCCAGTAATTCCGGGACAGGGAAGGCAGATACGCAGTATTTT. Full variable domain (remainder filled in from reference TRBV28 and TRBJ2-3): DVKVTQSSRYLVKRTGEKVFLECVQDMDHENMFWYRQDPGLGLRLIYFSYDVKMKEKGDIPEGYSVSREKKERFSLILESASTNQTSMYLCASNSGTGKADTQYFGPGTRLTVL.

For this clonotype: A read error may account for a junction end that differs from germline. J is TRBJ2-7 and V is TRBV4-2, with D perhaps TRBD2 (6 bases). This CDR3 spans 17 amino acids. The germline V gene encodes CDR1 LGHNA and CDR2 YNFKEQ. The CDR3 sequence: CAGSQEFSGAKSYEQYF. In DNA form, the CDR3 reads TGTGCCGGCAGCCAAGAGTTTAGCGGCGCCAAGTCCTACGAGCAGTACTTC.

This rearrangement joins TRBV7-2 to TRBJ2-7; a weak D match, TRBD1 (5 bases). The CDR3 has 17 residues. The V gene's germline CDR1 is SGHTA and CDR2 FQGNSA. Between the trimmed V and J ends, which lost 5 bases and 0 bases, there was a span of 20 bases. As DNA, the CDR3 is TGTGCCAGCAGCGATACAGCCAAGGGGCCCTTCTCCTACGAGCAGTACTTC. Its translation: CASSDTAKGPFSYEQYF.

This clonotype has only a few counts. The J gene is TRBJ1-4, the V gene TRBV4-3; perhaps TRBD1 as D (5 bases). This CDR3 has 15 amino acids. CDR1 LGHNA and CDR2 YSLEER come from the germline V gene. V was clipped by 5 bases and J by 0 bases, with 10 bases between them. CDR3 protein: CASSSQGPTNEKLFF. The CDR3 DNA is TGCGCCAGCAGCTCTCAGGGACCAACTAATGAAAAACTGTTTTTT.

The J gene is TRBJ1-2, the V gene TRBV27; D is possibly TRBD1 (5 bases). The V end was cut by 5 bases, the J end by 7 bases, with 11 bases between. The CDR3 spans 12 residues. The germline V gene has CDR1 MNHEY and CDR2 SMNVEV (reference sequence). Here the CDR3 DNA reads TGTGCCAGCAGTGGCTACAGGTCTGGCTACACCTTC. Translated, it gives CASSGYRSGYTF.